This T cell receptor beta chain was captured by sequencing in a study of T cell responses to AZD1222 COVID-19 vaccine. The repertoire was sequenced with immunoSEQ multiplex PCR; TCRdb's copy has only in-frame clones and lacks some. The repertoire holds 150,000 to 200,000 clones, with approximately 87% as singletons. With 1 base removed from V and 0 bases from J, the gap between germline ends came to 7 bases. CDR3 size: 15 residues. Germline lookup yields CDR1 SGHAT and CDR2 FQNNGV. General study findings and limits: It should be noted that donors were predominantly white British and more often female, and clonal diversity was possibly underestimated. An increase in Spike-specific TCR breadth and depth was observed after two AZD1222 doses.

There are a few counts of this clone. Its antigen is not identified. The sequence derives from an adult in good health. The genes are TRBV11-2 and TRBJ2-4; D gene uncertain. The input for sequencing was peripheral blood, taken on day 0 of MenACWY control vaccination. The CDR3 nucleotides are TGTGCCAGCAGCTTAGGCCGATTAGCCAAAAACATTCAGTACTTC. It codes for CASSLGRLAKNIQYF.